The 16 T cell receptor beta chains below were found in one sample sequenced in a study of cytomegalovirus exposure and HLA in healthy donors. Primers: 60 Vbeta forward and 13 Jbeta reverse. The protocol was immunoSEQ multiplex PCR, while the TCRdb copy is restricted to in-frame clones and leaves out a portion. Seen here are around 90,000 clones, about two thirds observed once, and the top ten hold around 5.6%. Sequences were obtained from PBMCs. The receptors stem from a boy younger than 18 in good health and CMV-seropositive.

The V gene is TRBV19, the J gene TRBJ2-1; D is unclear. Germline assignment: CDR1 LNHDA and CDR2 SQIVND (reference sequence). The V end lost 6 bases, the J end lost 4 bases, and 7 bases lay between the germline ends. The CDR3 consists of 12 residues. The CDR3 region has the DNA TGTGCCAGTAGAAACGGGTACAATGAGCAGTTCTTC. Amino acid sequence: CASRNGYNEQFF.

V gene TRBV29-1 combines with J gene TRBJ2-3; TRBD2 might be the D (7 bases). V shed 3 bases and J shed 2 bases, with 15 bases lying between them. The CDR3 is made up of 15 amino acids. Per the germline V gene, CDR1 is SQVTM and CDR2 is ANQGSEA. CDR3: CSVDLGRGPTDTQYF. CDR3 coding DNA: TGCAGCGTTGATTTGGGGCGGGGGCCCACAGATACGCAGTATTTT.

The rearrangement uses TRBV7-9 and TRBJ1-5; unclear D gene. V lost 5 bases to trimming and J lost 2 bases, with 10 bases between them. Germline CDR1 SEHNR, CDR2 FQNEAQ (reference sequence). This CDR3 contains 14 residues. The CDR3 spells CASSAGFGNQPQHF. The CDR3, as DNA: TGTGCCAGCAGCGCGGGGTTCGGCAATCAGCCCCAGCATTTT.

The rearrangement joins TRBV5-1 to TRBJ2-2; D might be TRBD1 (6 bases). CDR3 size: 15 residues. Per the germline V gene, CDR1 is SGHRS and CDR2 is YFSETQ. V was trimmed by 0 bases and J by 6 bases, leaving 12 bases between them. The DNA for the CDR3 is TGCGCCAGCAGCTTGGACAGGGTTGGTCCCGGGGAGCTGTTTTTT. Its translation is CASSLDRVGPGELFF.

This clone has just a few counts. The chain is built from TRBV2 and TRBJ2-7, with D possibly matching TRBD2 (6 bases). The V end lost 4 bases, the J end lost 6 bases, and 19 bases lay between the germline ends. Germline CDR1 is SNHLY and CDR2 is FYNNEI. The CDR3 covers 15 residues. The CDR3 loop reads CASSASGVAGSEQYF. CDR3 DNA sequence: TGTGCCAGCAGTGCGTCGGGGGTCGCTGGAAGCGAGCAGTACTTC. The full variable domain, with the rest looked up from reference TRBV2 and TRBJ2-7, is EPEVTQTPSHQVTQMGQEVILRCVPISNHLYFYWYRQILGQKVEFLVSFYNNEISEKSEIFDDQFSVERPDGSNFTLKIRSTKLEDSAMYFCASSASGVAGSEQYFGPGTRLTVT.

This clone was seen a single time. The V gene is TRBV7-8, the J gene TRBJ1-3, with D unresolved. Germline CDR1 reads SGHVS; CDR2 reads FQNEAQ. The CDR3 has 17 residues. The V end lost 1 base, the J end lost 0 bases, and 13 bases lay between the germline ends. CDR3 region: CASSLVSFGSSGNTIYF. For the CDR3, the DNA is TGTGCCAGCAGCTTAGTCTCTTTTGGGAGCTCTGGAAACACCATATATTTT.

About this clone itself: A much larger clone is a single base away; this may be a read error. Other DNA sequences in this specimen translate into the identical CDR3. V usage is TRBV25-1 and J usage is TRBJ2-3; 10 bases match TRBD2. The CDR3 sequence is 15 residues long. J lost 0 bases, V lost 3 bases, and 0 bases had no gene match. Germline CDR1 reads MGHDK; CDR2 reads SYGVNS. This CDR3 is CASSETSGSTDTQYF. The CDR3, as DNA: TGTGCCAGCAGTGAGACTAGCGGGAGCACAGATACGCAGTATTTT.

Here the CDR3 DNA reads TGTGCCAGCAGTCCCGACAGGGGGAGAAACACCATATATTTT. This sequence encodes CASSPDRGRNTIYF. J is TRBJ1-3 and V is TRBV2; 9 positions agree with TRBD1. Germline V CDR1 and CDR2: SNHLY, FYNNEI. V trimming: 5 bases; J trimming: 5 bases; junction bases outside the gene matches: 4. This CDR3 is built from 14 residues.

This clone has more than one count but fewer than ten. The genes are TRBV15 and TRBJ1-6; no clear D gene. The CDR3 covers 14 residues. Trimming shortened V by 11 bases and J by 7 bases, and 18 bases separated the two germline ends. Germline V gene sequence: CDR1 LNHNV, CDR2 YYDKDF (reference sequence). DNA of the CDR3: TGTGCCGCAGGCGGGATCTGGTCAAATTCACCCCTCCACTTT. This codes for CAAGGIWSNSPLHF. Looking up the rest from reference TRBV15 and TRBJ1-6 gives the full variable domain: DAMVIQNPRYQVTQFGKPVTLSCSQTLNHNVMYWYQQKSSQAPKLLFHYYDKDFNNEADTPDNFQSRRPNTSFCFLDIRSPGLGDTAMYLCAAGGIWSNSPLHFGNGTRLTVT.

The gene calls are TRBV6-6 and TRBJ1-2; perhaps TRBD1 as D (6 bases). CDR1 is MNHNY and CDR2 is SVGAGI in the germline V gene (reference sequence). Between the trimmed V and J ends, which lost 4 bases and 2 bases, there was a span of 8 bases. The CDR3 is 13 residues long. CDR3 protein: CASSLGQNYGYTF. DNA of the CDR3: TGTGCCAGCAGTTTAGGACAGAACTATGGCTACACCTTC.

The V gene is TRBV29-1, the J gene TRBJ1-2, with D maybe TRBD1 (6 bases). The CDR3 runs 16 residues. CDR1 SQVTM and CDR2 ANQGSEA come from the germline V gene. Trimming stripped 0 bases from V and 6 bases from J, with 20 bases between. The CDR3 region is CSVEEPGSRGLNGYTF. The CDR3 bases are TGCAGCGTTGAAGAGCCGGGAAGCAGGGGCTTAAATGGCTACACCTTC.

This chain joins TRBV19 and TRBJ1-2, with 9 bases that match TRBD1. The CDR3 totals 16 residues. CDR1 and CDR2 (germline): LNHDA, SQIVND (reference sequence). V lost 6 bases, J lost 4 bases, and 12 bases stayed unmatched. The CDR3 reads CASSRTGTGKVYGYTF. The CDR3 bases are TGTGCCAGTAGCCGAACCGGGACAGGGAAAGTCTATGGCTACACCTTC.

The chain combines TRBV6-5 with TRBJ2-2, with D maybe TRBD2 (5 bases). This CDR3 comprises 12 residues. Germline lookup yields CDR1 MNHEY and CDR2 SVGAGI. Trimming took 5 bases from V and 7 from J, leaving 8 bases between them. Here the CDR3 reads CASSRAGGELFF. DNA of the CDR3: TGTGCCAGCAGTCGGGCGGGCGGGGAGCTGTTTTTT.

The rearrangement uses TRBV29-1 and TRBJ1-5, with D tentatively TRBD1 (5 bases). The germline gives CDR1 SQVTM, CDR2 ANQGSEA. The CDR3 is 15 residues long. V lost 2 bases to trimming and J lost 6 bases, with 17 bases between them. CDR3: CSVEYSGGQGQPQHF. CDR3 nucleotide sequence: TGCAGCGTTGAATATTCAGGCGGTCAGGGTCAGCCCCAGCATTTT. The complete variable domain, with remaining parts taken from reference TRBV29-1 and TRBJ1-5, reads SAVISQKPSRDICQRGTSLTIQCQVDSQVTMMFWYRQQPGQSLTLIATANQGSEATYESGFVIDKFPISRPNLTFSTLTVSNMSPEDSSIYLCSVEYSGGQGQPQHFGDGTRLSIL.

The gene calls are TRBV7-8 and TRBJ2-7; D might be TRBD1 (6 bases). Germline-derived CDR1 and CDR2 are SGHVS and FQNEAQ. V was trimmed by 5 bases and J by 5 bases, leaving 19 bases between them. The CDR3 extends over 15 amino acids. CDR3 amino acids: CASSQGQGLRHEQYF. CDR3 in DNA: TGTGCCAGCAGCCAGGGCCAGGGGTTGAGGCACGAGCAGTACTTC.

CDR3 loop: CASSRDRNYGYTF. The CDR3 DNA reads TGTGCCAGCAGCCGGGACAGGAACTATGGCTACACCTTC. V gene TRBV5-4 combines with J gene TRBJ1-2, with TRBD1 identical over 8 bases. Germline lookup yields CDR1 SGHNT and CDR2 YYREEE (reference sequence). The J segment lost 2 bases and the V segment lost 4 bases, leaving 1 base of the junction unmatched. The CDR3 covers 13 residues.